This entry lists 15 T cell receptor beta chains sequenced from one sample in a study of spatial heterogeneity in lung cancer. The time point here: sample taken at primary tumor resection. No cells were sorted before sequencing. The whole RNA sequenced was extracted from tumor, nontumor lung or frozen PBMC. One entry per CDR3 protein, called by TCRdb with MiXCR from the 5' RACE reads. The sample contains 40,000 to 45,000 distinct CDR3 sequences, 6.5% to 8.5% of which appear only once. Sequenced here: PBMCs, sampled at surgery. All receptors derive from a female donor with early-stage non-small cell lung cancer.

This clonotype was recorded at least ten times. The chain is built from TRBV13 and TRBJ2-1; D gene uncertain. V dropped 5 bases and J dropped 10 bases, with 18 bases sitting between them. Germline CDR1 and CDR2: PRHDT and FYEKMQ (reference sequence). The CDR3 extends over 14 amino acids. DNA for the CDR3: TGTGCCAGCAGCCCCCGCCCGGAGAGTCTCGAGCAGTTCTTC. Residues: CASSPRPESLEQFF.

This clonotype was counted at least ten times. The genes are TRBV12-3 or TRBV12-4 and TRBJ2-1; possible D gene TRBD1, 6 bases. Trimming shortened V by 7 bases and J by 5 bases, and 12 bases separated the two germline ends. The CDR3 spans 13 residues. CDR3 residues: CASTQGSNNEQFF. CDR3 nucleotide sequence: TGTGCCAGCACCCAGGGGAGCAACAATGAGCAGTTCTTC.

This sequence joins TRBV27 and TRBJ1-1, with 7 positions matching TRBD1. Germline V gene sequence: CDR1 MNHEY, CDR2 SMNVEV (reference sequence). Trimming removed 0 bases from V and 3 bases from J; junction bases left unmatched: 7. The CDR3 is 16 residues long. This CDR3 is CASSLSRGQAYTEAFF. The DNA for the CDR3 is TGTGCCAGCAGTTTATCACGAGGACAGGCTTACACTGAAGCTTTCTTT.

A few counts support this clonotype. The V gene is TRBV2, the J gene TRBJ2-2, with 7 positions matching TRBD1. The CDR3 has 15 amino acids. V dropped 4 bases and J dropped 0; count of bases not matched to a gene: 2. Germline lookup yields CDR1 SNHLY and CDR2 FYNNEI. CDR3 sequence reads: CASSGDRPNTGELFF. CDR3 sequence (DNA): TGTGCCAGCAGTGGGGACAGACCGAACACCGGGGAGCTGTTTTTT.

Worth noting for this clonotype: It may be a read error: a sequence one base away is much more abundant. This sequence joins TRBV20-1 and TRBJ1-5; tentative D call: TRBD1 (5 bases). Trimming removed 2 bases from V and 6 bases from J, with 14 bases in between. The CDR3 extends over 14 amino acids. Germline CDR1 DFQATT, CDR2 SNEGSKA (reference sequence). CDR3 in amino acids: CSARPVRVGQPQHF. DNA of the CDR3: TGCAGTGCTAGACCCGTCAGGGTAGGTCAGCCCCAGCATTTT.

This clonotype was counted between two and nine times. CDR3 nucleotides: TGTGCCAGCAGCCCTCCCGTAGTGACTACCACAGATACGCAGTATTTT. It codes for CASSPPVVTTTDTQYF. The chain has TRBV3-1 and TRBJ2-3; maybe TRBD2 (5 bases). Trimming removed 4 bases from V and 2 bases from J, with 16 bases in between. This CDR3 has 16 residues. Germline CDR1 LGHDT, CDR2 YNNKEL (reference sequence).

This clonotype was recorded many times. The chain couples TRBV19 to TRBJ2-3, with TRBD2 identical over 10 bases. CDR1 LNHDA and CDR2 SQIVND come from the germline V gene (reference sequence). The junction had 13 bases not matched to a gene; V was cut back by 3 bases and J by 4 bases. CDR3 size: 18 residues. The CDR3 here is CASSIVHGTSVFSDTQYF. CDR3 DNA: TGTGCCAGTAGTATCGTCCACGGGACTAGCGTCTTCTCAGATACGCAGTATTTT.

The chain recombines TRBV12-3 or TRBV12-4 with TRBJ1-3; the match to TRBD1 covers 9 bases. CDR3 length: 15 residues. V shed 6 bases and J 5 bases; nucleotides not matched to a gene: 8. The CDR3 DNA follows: TGTGCCAGCAGACTCGGGGACAGGGAGAGAAACACCATATATTTT. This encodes CASRLGDRERNTIYF.

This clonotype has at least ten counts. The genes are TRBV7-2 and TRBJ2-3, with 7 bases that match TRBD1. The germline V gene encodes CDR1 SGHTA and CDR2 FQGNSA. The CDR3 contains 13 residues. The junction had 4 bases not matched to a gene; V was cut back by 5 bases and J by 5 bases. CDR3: CASSIRQGDTQYF. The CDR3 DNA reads TGTGCCAGCAGCATCAGACAGGGAGATACGCAGTATTTT. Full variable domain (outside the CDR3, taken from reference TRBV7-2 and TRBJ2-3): GAGVSQSPSNKVTEKGKDVELRCDPISGHTALYWYRQSLGQGLEFLIYFQGNSAPDKSGLPSDRFSAERTGGSVSTLTIQRTQQEDSAVYLCASSIRQGDTQYFGPGTRLTVL.

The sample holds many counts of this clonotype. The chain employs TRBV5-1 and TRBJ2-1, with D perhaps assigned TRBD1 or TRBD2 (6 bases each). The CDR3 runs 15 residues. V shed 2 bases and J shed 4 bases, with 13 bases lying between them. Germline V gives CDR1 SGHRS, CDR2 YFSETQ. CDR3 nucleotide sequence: TGCGCCAGCAGCTTAGAACGGGGGCCGTACAATGAGCAGTTCTTC. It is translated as CASSLERGPYNEQFF.

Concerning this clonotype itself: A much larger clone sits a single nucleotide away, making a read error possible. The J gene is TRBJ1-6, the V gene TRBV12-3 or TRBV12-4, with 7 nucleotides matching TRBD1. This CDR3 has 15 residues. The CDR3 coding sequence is TGTGCCAGCAGTTTTGACAGGGTCTATACTTCACCCCTCCACTTT. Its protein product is CASSFDRVYTSPLHF.

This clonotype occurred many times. CDR3 DNA sequence: TGCGCCAGCAGCTTAGTCGCAGGGACGGGCCAGCCCCAGCATTTT. As protein: CASSLVAGTGQPQHF. The gene calls are TRBV5-1 and TRBJ1-5; possibly TRBD1 for D (5 bases). Germline CDR1 is SGHRS and CDR2 is YFSETQ. V lost 2 bases to trimming and J lost 7 bases, with 16 bases between them. The CDR3 is 15 amino acids.

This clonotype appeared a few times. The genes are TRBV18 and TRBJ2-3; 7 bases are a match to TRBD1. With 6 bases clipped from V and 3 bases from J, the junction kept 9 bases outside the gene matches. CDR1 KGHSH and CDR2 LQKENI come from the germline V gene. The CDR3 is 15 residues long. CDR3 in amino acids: CASSYDRVRTDTQYF. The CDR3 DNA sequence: TGTGCCAGCTCGTACGACAGGGTAAGGACAGATACGCAGTATTTT.

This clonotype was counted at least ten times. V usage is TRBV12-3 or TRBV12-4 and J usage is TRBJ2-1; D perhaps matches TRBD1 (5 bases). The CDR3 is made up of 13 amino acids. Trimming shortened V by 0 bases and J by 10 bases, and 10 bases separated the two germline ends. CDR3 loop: CASSLARTPEQFF. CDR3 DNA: TGTGCCAGCAGTTTAGCTCGGACACCCGAGCAGTTCTTC.

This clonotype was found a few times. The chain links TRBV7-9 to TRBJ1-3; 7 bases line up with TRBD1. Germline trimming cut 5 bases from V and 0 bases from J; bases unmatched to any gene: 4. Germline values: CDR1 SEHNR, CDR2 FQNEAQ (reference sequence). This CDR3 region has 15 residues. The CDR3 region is CASSPGQSSGNTIYF. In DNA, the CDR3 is TGTGCCAGCAGCCCGGGACAGTCCTCTGGAAACACCATATATTTT. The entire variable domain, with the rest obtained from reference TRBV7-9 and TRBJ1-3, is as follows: DTGVSQNPRHKITKRGQNVTFRCDPISEHNRLYWYRQTLGQGPEFLTYFQNEAQLEKSRLLSDRFSAERPKGSFSTLEIQRTEQGDSAMYLCASSPGQSSGNTIYFGEGSWLTVV.